This TCR beta chain appears in the sequencing data of a study of blood T cell repertoires in COVID-19. This CDR3 is 14 amino acids long. Germline V gene lookup returns CDR1 GTSNPN and CDR2 SVGIG (reference sequence). V lost 0 bases and J lost 1, with 9 bases in between. Some clones are missing from TCRdb's copy, which holds only in-frame ones; the method was immunoSEQ multiplex PCR. The repertoire holds approximately 320,000 clones, with over 75% as singletons. The receptor's source is a human donor in a cohort sampled during active COVID-19. Material: peripheral blood. The J gene is TRBJ1-1, the V gene TRBV30; D perhaps matches TRBD1 (6 bases). In DNA, the CDR3 is TGTGCCTGGAGTGTCAAGGACAGGAACACTGAAGCTTTCTTT. Translated, it gives CAWSVKDRNTEAFF.